This T cell receptor beta chain is from a study of T cell responses to AZD1222 COVID-19 vaccine. Overall study findings and caveats: At baseline, seropositivity was found in only six or seven AZD1222 recipients.

Germline CDR1 and CDR2: MNHEY and SVGAGI. CDR3 size: 13 residues. V was shortened by 6 bases and J by 3 bases, with 11 bases between the two germline ends. Comment on this clone: The antigen remains undetermined.

Method: immunoSEQ multiplex PCR; TCRdb's copy keeps in-frame clones and lacks some. Among roughly 150,000 clones listed, around 94% were seen once. The J gene is TRBJ1-1, the V gene TRBV6-5; D uncertain. This TCR came from an adult who received the AZD1222 COVID-19 vaccine. The source was peripheral blood, collected 28 days after the second AZD1222 dose. For the CDR3, the DNA is TGTGCCAGCAGGACGGCCGGGGACACTGAAGCTTTCTTT. Protein product: CASRTAGDTEAFF.